The TCR beta chain under discussion was sequenced for a study of T cell repertoires in cytomegalovirus infection. Background on the study: As its CMV epitopes, the study selected recently identified HLA-C-restricted and well-studied HLA-B-restricted targets. Public TCR beta signatures marked donors with CMV infection and the matching HLA. Study-level findings and limits: Accumulated public TCR beta family frequency recognized individuals carrying CMV together with the relevant HLA. Across the ex vivo response, the dominant clonotypes were HLA-C-restricted CMV-specific TCR beta clonotypes.

This clonotype was seen more than once but under ten times. Its antigen is undetermined. TCRdb fed the reads into MiXCR, producing one record per CDR3 protein. The data show about 69,000 distinct CDR3 sequences, more than 25% seen once. The length of the CDR3 is 12 residues. The ends were cut back, 0 bases at V and 6 bases at J, with 6 bases in the middle. Germline V CDR1 and CDR2: LNHNV, YYDKDF (reference sequence). The rearrangement joins TRBV15 to TRBJ2-7; D call uncertain. The clonotype comes from a human donor in good health (CMV status not recorded). Some clones in this sample may be carry-over from other donors' samples. The sample in question was CD8+ T cells from cultured PBMCs, obtained from culture after CMV antigen stimulation. This chain's CDR3 is CATSRDLSEQYF. CDR3 coding DNA: TGTGCCACCAGCAGAGATCTATCCGAGCAGTACTTC.